The rows below give T cell receptor beta chains drawn from one sample of a study of CD8 T cells in Susac syndrome. In TCRdb, the immunoSEQ multiplex PCR reads were re-called with MiXCR into one record per CDR3 protein. The sample includes roughly 400,000 distinct CDR3 sequences, approximately 89% of them seen just once. Sequenced sample: CD8+ T cells from PBMCs. The receptor source for this set is a human donor with multiple sclerosis. Each CDR3 is given with its conserved first and last residue. A D gene is named only where the DNA matches it firmly.

D gene: TRBD2; V gene: TRBV12-3/TRBV12-4; J gene: TRBJ2-1; CDR3 protein: CASSLAPRGVNEQFF
D gene: TRBD1; V gene: TRBV6-1; J gene: TRBJ1-5; CDR3 protein: CASSVQGQGNQPQHF
D gene: NA; V gene: TRBV5-5; J gene: TRBJ1-4; CDR3 protein: CASSWTSITTNEKLFF
D gene: NA; V gene: TRBV20-1; J gene: TRBJ1-6; CDR3 protein: CSARVSRDNSPLHF
D gene: NA; V gene: TRBV20-1; J gene: TRBJ2-7; CDR3 protein: CSARGTRGAGNTFYEQYF
D gene: NA; V gene: TRBV20-1; J gene: TRBJ2-3; CDR3 protein: CSARDLGGSSTDTQYF
D gene: NA; V gene: TRBV11-2; J gene: TRBJ2-7; CDR3 protein: CASSLGDVYEQYF
D gene: TRBD2; V gene: TRBV6-5; J gene: TRBJ2-3; CDR3 protein: CASSYSPLTSGGDGDTQYF
D gene: TRBD2; V gene: TRBV25-1; J gene: TRBJ2-1; CDR3 protein: CASSPLALAEAYNEQFF
D gene: NA; V gene: TRBV9; J gene: TRBJ1-1; CDR3 protein: CASSVYLNTEAFF
D gene: NA; V gene: TRBV12-3/TRBV12-4; J gene: TRBJ1-1; CDR3 protein: CASKTTQLEAFF
D gene: NA; V gene: TRBV6-5; J gene: TRBJ1-2; CDR3 protein: CASSLGGSFGYTF
D gene: TRBD1; V gene: TRBV12-5; J gene: TRBJ1-1; CDR3 protein: CASGFKGQGDTEAFF
D gene: TRBD1; V gene: TRBV28; J gene: TRBJ1-2; CDR3 protein: CASSFRDRGHAGYGYTF
D gene: NA; V gene: TRBV30; J gene: TRBJ2-3; CDR3 protein: CAWTEADTQYF
D gene: TRBD1; V gene: TRBV7-2; J gene: TRBJ1-5; CDR3 protein: CASSSSGGAGQPQHF
D gene: TRBD2; V gene: TRBV20-1; J gene: TRBJ2-1; CDR3 protein: CSARVLGLDYNEQFF
D gene: NA; V gene: TRBV30; J gene: TRBJ1-1; CDR3 protein: CAWSQSTEAFF
D gene: TRBD1; V gene: TRBV7-9; J gene: TRBJ1-3; CDR3 protein: CASSQGQGGPGNTIYF
D gene: TRBD1; V gene: TRBV27; J gene: TRBJ1-5; CDR3 protein: CASSISGTVNQPQHF
D gene: NA; V gene: TRBV28; J gene: TRBJ1-2; CDR3 protein: CASSLQTGNYGYTF
D gene: TRBD1; V gene: TRBV7-9; J gene: TRBJ1-6; CDR3 protein: CASSFGQGNSPLHF
D gene: NA; V gene: TRBV27; J gene: TRBJ2-7; CDR3 protein: CASSIADSSYEQYF
D gene: TRBD1; V gene: TRBV10-3; J gene: TRBJ1-2; CDR3 protein: CAISEIQPGQGYGGYTF
D gene: TRBD2; V gene: TRBV15; J gene: TRBJ2-2; CDR3 protein: CATNLLGREGRTGELFF
D gene: TRBD1; V gene: TRBV3-1; J gene: TRBJ2-2; CDR3 protein: CASTRDSYTGELLF
D gene: NA; V gene: TRBV27; J gene: TRBJ2-3; CDR3 protein: CASSSIQGTQYF
D gene: NA; V gene: TRBV27; J gene: TRBJ2-1; CDR3 protein: CASSLGGGYNEQFF
D gene: NA; V gene: TRBV28; J gene: TRBJ2-7; CDR3 protein: CASSLYQGWALAYEQYF
D gene: NA; V gene: TRBV6-5; J gene: TRBJ2-3; CDR3 protein: CASSFTTQYF
D gene: NA; V gene: TRBV12-3/TRBV12-4; J gene: TRBJ2-7; CDR3 protein: CASSSGAGSSYEQYF